The 7 T cell receptor beta chains below all came from one sample that was sequenced in a study of blood T cell repertoires in COVID-19 (dated by TCRdb to the early 2020s). Library generation was performed with the immunoSEQ multiplex PCR assay. Not all clones reach the TCRdb copy of this immuneACCESS table, which keeps in-frame sequences only. Checked studies attribute under half of the gap to unresolved V genes and leave the rest unexplained. Here the sample has around 300,000 clones; over 75% occur a single time. The ten most abundant clones make up approximately 8.8% of the sample. The sample was peripheral blood. These receptors came from a man aged 18 to 30 with active or convalescent COVID-19.

The chain couples TRBV12-3 or TRBV12-4 to TRBJ1-1; TRBD1 matches at 8 bases. The CDR3 length is 12 residues. V shed 5 bases and J 6 bases; nucleotides not matched to a gene: 2. In DNA, the CDR3 is TGTGCCAGCAGTGAACAGGGGGCTGAAGCTTTCTTT. It translates to CASSEQGAEAFF.

This chain links TRBV4-3 with TRBJ1-6, with 7 positions matching TRBD1. Per germline, CDR1 LGHNA and CDR2 YSLEER. Trimming at V came to 5 bases and at J to 3 bases, leaving 4 bases not matched to a gene. This CDR3 region has 15 residues. As DNA, the CDR3 is TGCGCCAGCAGCGGAACAGGGGTCTATAATTCACCCCTCCACTTT. Amino acids: CASSGTGVYNSPLHF.

The chain has TRBV5-6 and TRBJ1-2; weak D call: TRBD1 (5 bases). V was clipped by 1 base and J by 8 bases, with 9 bases between them. The CDR3 runs 12 residues. Germline values: CDR1 SGHDT, CDR2 YYEEEE. This CDR3 is CASSLSGDGYTF. CDR3 bases: TGTGCCAGCAGCTTGAGCGGGGACGGCTACACCTTC.

J is TRBJ2-5 and V is TRBV3-1 (or the pseudogene TRBV3-2), with TRBD2 as a possible D gene (7 bases). Trimming pared 8 bases from V and 4 bases from J, leaving 29 bases between. CDR3 length: 18 residues. Germline V gives CDR1 LGHDT, CDR2 YNNKEL (reference sequence). The CDR3 bases are TGTGCCAGCCAAACCCGGGGGCTAGGGGGGGGTCTAAGAGAGACCCAGTACTTC. Its protein product is CASQTRGLGGGLRETQYF.

The chain links TRBV14 to TRBJ1-2; D may be TRBD1 (6 bases). V lost 4 bases and J 5 bases, leaving 17 bases between the germline ends. The CDR3 runs 15 residues. Germline-derived CDR1 and CDR2 are SGHDN and FVKESK. The CDR3 DNA follows: TGTGCCAGCAGCCCCTTACAGGGAGGGGTTTATGGCTACACCTTC. Amino acid sequence: CASSPLQGGVYGYTF.

V and J are TRBV11-2 and TRBJ2-1, with 11 bases lining up with TRBD2. This CDR3 region has 19 residues. The germline CDR1 and CDR2 sequences are SGHAT and FQNNGV. J was trimmed by 1 base and V by 3 bases; bases with no gene match: 11. The CDR3 loop is CASSLTSGEGMGSYNEQFF. CDR3 in DNA: TGTGCCAGCAGCTTGACTAGCGGGGAAGGGATGGGATCCTACAATGAGCAGTTCTTC.

J is TRBJ2-5 and V is TRBV7-2; no firm D call. Trimming left V 4 bases short and J 7 bases short, with 10 bases between. Germline V CDR1 and CDR2: SGHTA, FQGNSA. The CDR3 length is 12 residues. The CDR3 DNA reads TGTGCCAGCAGCTCCCAACGAGGGACCCAGTACTTC. As protein: CASSSQRGTQYF.